This T cell receptor beta chain comes out of a study of T-cell reconstitution after alpha-beta-depleted transplantation in children. Regarding the study as a whole: Some patients showed high day-60 TCRbeta diversity, which derived from surviving recipient T cells and thymic progenitors. When one year had passed after transplant, most T-cell counts and diversity came from newly produced T cells.

The CDR3 length is 12 residues. Germline lookup yields CDR1 DFQATT and CDR2 SNEGSKA (reference sequence). Trimming cost V 2 bases and J 4 bases, with 6 bases left between them. The library targeted TCRbeta and was prepared with unique molecular identifiers. In TCRdb, the PCR reads were re-called with MiXCR into one record per CDR3 protein. In the table there are hundreds of thousands of distinct CDR3 sequences, about 23% of which are singletons. At least ten counts were recorded for this clonotype. Its antigen is currently unknown. This material consisted of PBMCs, taken before TCRalphabeta/CD19-depleted stem cell transplant. V and J are TRBV20-1 and TRBJ2-1; D is uncertain. The receptor's source is a girl aged 2-10 years with Fanconi anemia, due to receive a stem cell transplant. The CDR3 DNA is TGCAGTGCTAGATCTCTGTACAATGAGCAGTTCTTC. Residues: CSARSLYNEQFF.